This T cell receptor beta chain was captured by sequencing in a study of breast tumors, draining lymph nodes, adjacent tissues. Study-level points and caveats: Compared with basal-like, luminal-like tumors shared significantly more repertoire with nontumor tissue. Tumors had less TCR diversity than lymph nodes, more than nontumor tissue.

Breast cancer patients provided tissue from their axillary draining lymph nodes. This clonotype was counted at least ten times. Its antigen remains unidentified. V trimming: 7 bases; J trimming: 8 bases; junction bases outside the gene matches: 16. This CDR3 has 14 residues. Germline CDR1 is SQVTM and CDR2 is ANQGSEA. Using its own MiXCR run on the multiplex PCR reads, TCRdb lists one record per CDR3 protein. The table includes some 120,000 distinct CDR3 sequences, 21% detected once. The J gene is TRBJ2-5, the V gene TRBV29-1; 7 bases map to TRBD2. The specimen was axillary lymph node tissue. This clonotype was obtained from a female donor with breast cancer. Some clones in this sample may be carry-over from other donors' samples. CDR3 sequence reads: CSAARRERGGTQYF. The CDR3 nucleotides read TGCAGCGCCGCCCGCCGGGAGCGGGGAGGAACCCAGTACTTC.